The rows below give T cell receptor beta chains drawn from one sample of a study of OX40 agonist ivuxolimab in advanced cancers. TCRdb keeps only in-frame clones here, not all; method: immunoSEQ multiplex PCR. The table has some 86,000 clones, 70% to 90% seen once; the top ten hold roughly 3.4%. This material consisted of CD4+ or CD8+ T cells sorted from blood, taken in a trial of the OX40 agonist ivuxolimab. The receptors here all came from an adult with an advanced solid tumor such as melanoma, head and neck, liver or kidney cancer. CDR3s leave out the opening cysteine and the closing phenylalanine or tryptophan.

v_call	j_call	cdr3_aa
TRBV11-3	TRBJ1-2	ASSPETGFYGYT
TRBV5-4	TRBJ1-1	ASSAKMNTEAF
TRBV7-9	TRBJ2-2	ASSKDGANTGELF
TRBV18	TRBJ2-1	ASSPRGSEQF
TRBV2	TRBJ2-2	ASSELAGVTGELF
TRBV4-1	TRBJ2-1	ASSQRSYNEQF
TRBV5-1	TRBJ2-3	ASSVSGTGVLTFTDTQY
TRBV9	TRBJ2-1	ASSVEGQSNNEQF
TRBV4-1	TRBJ2-7	ASSHPAPGTAYEQY
TRBV5-1	TRBJ2-2	ASSWGFAGDVNTGELF
TRBV5-1	TRBJ2-2	ASSSFRERPGELF
TRBV18	TRBJ1-4	ASSPGTEEKLF
TRBV14	TRBJ2-1	ASSQGGRNNEQF
TRBV27	TRBJ1-1	ATLGGGNTEAF
TRBV19	TRBJ2-1	ASSIGTQYLNEQF
TRBV12-2	TRBJ2-7	ASRWRVRGPRTYEQY
TRBV19	TRBJ2-7	ASSLDRFSYEQY
TRBV11-3	TRBJ2-7	ASSLVVGNEQY
TRBV2	TRBJ2-3	ASSDVIRTSGSPTYTDTQY
TRBV6-1	TRBJ2-1	ASSRDYNEQF
TRBV30	TRBJ2-6	AWRQRRSSGANVLT
TRBV7-2	TRBJ1-2	ASSLDRGGANYGYT
TRBV5-6	TRBJ2-1	ASSSLRLADYNEQF
TRBV6-1	TRBJ1-3	ASSGGVALSSGNTIY
TRBV27	TRBJ2-1	ASSLSSSSYNEQF
TRBV7-3	TRBJ2-3	ASSQAGGGADTQY
TRBV19	TRBJ1-6	ASSPERNFSPLH
TRBV6-4	TRBJ2-1	ASSDSVSILDEQF
TRBV21-1	TRBJ2-3	ASSARDNAFPTDTQY
TRBV5-1	TRBJ1-2	ASSLEGRRLNYGYT
TRBV28	TRBJ1-1	ASSVSHTEAF
TRBV4-1	TRBJ2-1	ASSLRTGKFKQF
TRBV30	TRBJ2-7	AWSVTGGLEQY
TRBV14	TRBJ2-1	ASSHTSGRANEQF
TRBV7-2	TRBJ1-2	ASSGDRGYSGYT
TRBV7-9	TRBJ1-1	ASSLPSGNTEAF
TRBV9	TRBJ2-2	ASSVGESGELF
TRBV9	TRBJ2-3	ASSVTSTDTQY
TRBV11-3	TRBJ2-5	ASSRGETQY
TRBV7-9	TRBJ2-3	ASSLWGGQSDTQY
TRBV11-2	TRBJ1-2	ASSLLQELYGYT
TRBV19	TRBJ2-7	ASSIVPLSGEQY
TRBV27	TRBJ2-1	ASLYSGTSGYNEQF
TRBV27	TRBJ1-1	ASSLSTTHKNTEAF
TRBV4-3	TRBJ2-2	ASSSDSGGELF
TRBV7-4	TRBJ1-4	ASSLAIGQGQSVF